This TCR beta chain emerged from a study of blood T cell repertoires in COVID-19. Study-wide background: Whether acute or convalescent, the COVID-19 samples came from the United States, Italy and Spain. Nucleic acid was either cDNA or gDNA, and it came from T cells, B-cell-depleted T cells, or PBMCs.

Germline CDR1 and CDR2: SGHTA and FQGTGA. CDR3 length: 13 residues. After removal of 4 bases from V and 4 bases from J, the junction contained 2 bases not matched to a gene. Per the study methods: For nucleated cells, counts were estimated from reference gene primer amplification. TCRdb's copy holds only in-frame clones and misses some; the assay was immunoSEQ multiplex PCR. The DNA gave D and trimming, while V, J and clone size come from that table. The table has around 370,000 clones, around 90% seen once. With regard to this clone: This sample also contains other DNA sequences that code for the same CDR3.

What was sequenced was peripheral blood. This sequence joins TRBV7-3 and TRBJ1-2; 8 positions match TRBD1. The receptor comes from a man aged 18 to 29 with active or convalescent COVID-19. The DNA of the CDR3 is TGTGCCAGCAGCTCTGGACAGGGCTATGGCTACACCTTC. This gives the protein CASSSGQGYGYTF.